The present T cell receptor beta chain was sequenced within a study of cytomegalovirus exposure and HLA in healthy donors. For the study at large: HLA-typed donors were the source of around 85 million unique TCRs held in an early data release.

The PCR used 60 Vbeta and 13 Jbeta primers. The data were produced by immunoSEQ multiplex PCR, yet TCRdb's version contains in-frame clones alone and is incomplete. The data hold some 150,000 clones, with roughly four fifths observed a single time. Study-level points and caveats: It was shown in a later analysis that HLA-associated TCR beta chains were more clonally expanded than other, equally common chains. CMV serostatus stood as the only immune exposure information on hand. In a later analysis, TCR beta V- and J-gene trimming was associated with a missense DCLRE1C variant.

On this clone: What it recognizes is unknown.

V shed 3 bases and J 4 bases; nucleotides not matched to a gene: 5. The CDR3 has 14 amino acids. Germline V gene sequence: CDR1 MNHEY, CDR2 SVGAGI. Sequencing was done on a sample of PBMCs. The V gene is TRBV6-5, the J gene TRBJ1-2; 7 bases line up with TRBD1. The TCR sequence derives from a man in his forties in good health and CMV-seropositive. This chain's CDR3 is CASSYSGTVYGYTF. In DNA form, the CDR3 reads TGTGCCAGCAGTTATTCCGGGACAGTCTATGGCTACACCTTC.